The clone carrying this T cell receptor beta chain was detected only a few times. Antigen: not known. TCRdb fed the reads into MiXCR, producing one record per CDR3 protein. The top ten clones hold 35% to 50% of a sample with approximately 470,000 distinct CDR3 sequences, under 45% of them seen once. This entry is derived from a study of T cell repertoires in cytomegalovirus infection. Turning to the study itself: In public TCR beta signatures, there were indications of both CMV infection and matching HLA type.

V lost 5 bases and J 8 bases, leaving 16 bases between the germline ends. The germline V gene has CDR1 SEHNR and CDR2 FQNEAQ (reference sequence). CDR3 size: 14 residues. General study results and limits: Individuals carrying CMV plus the relevant HLA were identified by cumulative frequency of public TCR beta families. Ex vivo responses were dominated by HLA-C-restricted CMV-specific TCR beta clonotypes.

The sequence derives from a human donor in good health (CMV status not recorded). Some clones in this sample may be carry-over from other donors' samples. The source was cultured PBMCs, collected from culture after CMV antigen stimulation. The chain employs TRBV7-9 and TRBJ1-3; the D gene is possibly TRBD1 (5 bases). CDR3 DNA: TGTGCCAGCAGCGACAAGACAGACGGAGACACCATATATTTT. Protein product: CASSDKTDGDTIYF.